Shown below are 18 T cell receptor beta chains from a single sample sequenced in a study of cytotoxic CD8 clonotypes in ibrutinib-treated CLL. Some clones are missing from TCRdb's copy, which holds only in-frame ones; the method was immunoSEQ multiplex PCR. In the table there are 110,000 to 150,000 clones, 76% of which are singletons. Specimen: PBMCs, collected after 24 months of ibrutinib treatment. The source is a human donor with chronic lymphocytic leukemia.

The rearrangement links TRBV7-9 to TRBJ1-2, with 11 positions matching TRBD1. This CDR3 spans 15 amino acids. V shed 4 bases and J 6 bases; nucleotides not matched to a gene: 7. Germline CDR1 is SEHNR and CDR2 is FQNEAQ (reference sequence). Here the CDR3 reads CASSYTDRGLHGYTF. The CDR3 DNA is TGTGCCAGCAGCTATACGGACAGGGGGCTTCATGGCTACACCTTC.

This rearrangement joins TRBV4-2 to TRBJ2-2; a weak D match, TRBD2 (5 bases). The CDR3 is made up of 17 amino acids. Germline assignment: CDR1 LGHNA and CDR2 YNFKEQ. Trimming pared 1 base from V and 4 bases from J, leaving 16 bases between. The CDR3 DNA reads TGTGCCAGCAGCCAAGGTTTTGGGAGAGCGCTCACCGGGGAGCTGTTTTTT. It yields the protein CASSQGFGRALTGELFF.

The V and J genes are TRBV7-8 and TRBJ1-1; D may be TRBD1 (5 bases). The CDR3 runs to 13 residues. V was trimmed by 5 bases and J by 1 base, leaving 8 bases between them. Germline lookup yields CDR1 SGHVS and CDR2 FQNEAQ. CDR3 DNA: TGTGCCAGCAGCACAGACAGGAACACTGAAGCTTTCTTT. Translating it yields CASSTDRNTEAFF.

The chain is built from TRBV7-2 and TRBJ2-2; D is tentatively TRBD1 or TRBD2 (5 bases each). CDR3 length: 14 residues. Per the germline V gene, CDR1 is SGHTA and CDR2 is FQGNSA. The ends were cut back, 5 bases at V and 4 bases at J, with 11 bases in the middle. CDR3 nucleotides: TGTGCCAGCAGCCCCGGGGCCCTCACCGGGGAGCTGTTTTTT. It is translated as CASSPGALTGELFF.

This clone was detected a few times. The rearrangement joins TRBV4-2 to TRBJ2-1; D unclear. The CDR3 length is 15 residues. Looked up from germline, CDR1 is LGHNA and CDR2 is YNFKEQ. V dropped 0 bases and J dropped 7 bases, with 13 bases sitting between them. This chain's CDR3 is CASSQDLGISNEQFF. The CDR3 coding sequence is TGTGCCAGCAGCCAAGATTTGGGAATTTCAAATGAGCAGTTCTTC.

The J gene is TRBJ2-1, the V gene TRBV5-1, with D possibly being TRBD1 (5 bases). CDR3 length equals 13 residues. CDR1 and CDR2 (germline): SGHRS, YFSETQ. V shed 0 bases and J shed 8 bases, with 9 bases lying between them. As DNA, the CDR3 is TGCGCCAGCAGCTTGGAGGGGCCCGATGAGCAGTTCTTC. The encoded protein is CASSLEGPDEQFF.

CDR3 nucleotide sequence: TGTGCCAGCAGCCTACAGGGGGACACTGAAGCTTTCTTT. Translated: CASSLQGDTEAFF. The chain joins TRBV7-9 to TRBJ1-1; 8 nucleotides line up with TRBD1. This CDR3 region has 13 residues. CDR1 SEHNR and CDR2 FQNEAQ come from the germline V gene (reference sequence). Losses at the gene ends were 5 bases for V and 3 bases for J; bases not matched to a gene: 2.

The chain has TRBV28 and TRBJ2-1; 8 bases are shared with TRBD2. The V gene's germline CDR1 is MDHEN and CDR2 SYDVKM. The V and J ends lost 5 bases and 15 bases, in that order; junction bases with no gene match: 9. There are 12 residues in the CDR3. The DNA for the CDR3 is TGTGCCAGCAGTCAAAGTGGCGGGGGGCCGTTCTTC. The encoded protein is CASSQSGGGPFF.

The CDR3 loop is CASSVAPTYEQYF. The CDR3 bases are TGTGCCAGCAGCGTAGCTCCGACCTACGAGCAGTACTTC. V is TRBV9 and J is TRBJ2-7, with D unclear. With 0 bases removed from V and 2 bases from J, the gap between germline ends came to 6 bases. The CDR3 is made up of 13 amino acids. CDR1 and CDR2 (germline): SGDLS, YYNGEE.

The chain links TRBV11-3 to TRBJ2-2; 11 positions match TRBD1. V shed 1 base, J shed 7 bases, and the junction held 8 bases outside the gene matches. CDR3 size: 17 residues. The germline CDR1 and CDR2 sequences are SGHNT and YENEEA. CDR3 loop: CASSLGWGQGDFGELFF. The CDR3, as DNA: TGTGCCAGCAGCTTAGGTTGGGGACAGGGGGACTTCGGGGAGCTGTTTTTT.

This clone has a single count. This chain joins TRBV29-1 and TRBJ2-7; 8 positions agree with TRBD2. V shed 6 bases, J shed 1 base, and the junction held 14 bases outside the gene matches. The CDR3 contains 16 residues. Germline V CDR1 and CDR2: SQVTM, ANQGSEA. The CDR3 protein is CSVGGGVSAESYEQYF. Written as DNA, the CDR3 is TGCAGCGTCGGGGGGGGCGTCTCGGCGGAATCCTACGAGCAGTACTTC.

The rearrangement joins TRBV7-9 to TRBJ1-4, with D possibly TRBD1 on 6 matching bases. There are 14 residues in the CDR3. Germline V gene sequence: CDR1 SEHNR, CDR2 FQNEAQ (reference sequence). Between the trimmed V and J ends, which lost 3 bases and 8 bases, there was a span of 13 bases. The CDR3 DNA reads TGTGCCAGCAGCTTCGGCAGGGGAGGCGAAAAACTGTTTTTT. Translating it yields CASSFGRGGEKLFF.

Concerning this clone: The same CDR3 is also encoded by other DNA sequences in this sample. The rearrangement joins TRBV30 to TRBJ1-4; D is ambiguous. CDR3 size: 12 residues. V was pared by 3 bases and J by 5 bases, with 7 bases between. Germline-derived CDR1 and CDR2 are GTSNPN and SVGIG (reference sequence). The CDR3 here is CAWSRVNEKLFF. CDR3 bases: TGTGCCTGGAGCCGTGTAAATGAAAAACTGTTTTTT.

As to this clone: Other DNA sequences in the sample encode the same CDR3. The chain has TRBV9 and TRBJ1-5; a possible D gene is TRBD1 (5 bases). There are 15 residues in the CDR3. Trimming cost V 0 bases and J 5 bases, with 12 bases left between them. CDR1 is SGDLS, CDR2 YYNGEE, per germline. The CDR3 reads CASSVEPGRDQPQHF. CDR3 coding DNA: TGTGCCAGCAGCGTAGAGCCAGGGAGGGATCAGCCCCAGCATTTT.

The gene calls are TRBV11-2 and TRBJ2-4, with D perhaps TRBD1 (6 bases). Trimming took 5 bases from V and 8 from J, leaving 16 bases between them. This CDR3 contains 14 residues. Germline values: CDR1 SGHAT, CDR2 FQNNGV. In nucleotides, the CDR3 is TGTGCCAGCAGCCCCCCAGGGGCCGGGGACATTCAGTACTTC. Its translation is CASSPPGAGDIQYF.

CDR3 amino acids: CASSPGVTRSTEAFF. The CDR3 DNA is TGTGCCAGCAGCCCTGGGGTTACCAGGAGCACTGAAGCTTTCTTT. The chain uses TRBV5-6 and TRBJ1-1; no definite D call. Germline V gene lookup returns CDR1 SGHDT and CDR2 YYEEEE. Trimming left V 4 bases short and J 4 bases short, with 17 bases between. The CDR3 is 15 residues long.

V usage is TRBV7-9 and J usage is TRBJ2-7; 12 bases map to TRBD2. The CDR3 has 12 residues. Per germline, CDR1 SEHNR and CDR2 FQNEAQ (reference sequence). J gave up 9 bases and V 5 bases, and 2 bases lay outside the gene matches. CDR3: CASSPGLAGQYF. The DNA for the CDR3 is TGTGCCAGCAGCCCGGGACTAGCGGGGCAGTACTTC.

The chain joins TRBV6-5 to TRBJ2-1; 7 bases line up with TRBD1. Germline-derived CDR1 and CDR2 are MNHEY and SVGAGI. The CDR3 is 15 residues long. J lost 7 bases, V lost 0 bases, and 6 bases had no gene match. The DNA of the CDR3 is TGTGCCAGCAGTTACTCAAGACAGGGTTGGAATGAGCAGTTCTTC. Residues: CASSYSRQGWNEQFF.